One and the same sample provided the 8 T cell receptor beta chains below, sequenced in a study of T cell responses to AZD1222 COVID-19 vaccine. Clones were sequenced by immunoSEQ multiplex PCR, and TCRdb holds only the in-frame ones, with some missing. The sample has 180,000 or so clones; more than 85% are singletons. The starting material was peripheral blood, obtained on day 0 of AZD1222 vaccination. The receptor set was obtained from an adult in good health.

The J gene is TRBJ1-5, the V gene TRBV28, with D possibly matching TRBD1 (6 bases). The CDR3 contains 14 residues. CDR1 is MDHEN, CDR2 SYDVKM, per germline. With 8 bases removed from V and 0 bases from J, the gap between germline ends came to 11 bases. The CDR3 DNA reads TGTGCCAGCCGGACAGTACCTAGCAATCAGCCCCAGCATTTT. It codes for CASRTVPSNQPQHF.

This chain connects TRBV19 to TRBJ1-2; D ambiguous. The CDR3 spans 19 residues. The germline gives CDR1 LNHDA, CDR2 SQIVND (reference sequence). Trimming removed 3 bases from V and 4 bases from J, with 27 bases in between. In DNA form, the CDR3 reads TGTGCCAGTAGTATTGGTCTGTGGCCGCCAGTTCTGTTCTTCTATGGCTACACCTTC. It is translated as CASSIGLWPPVLFFYGYTF.

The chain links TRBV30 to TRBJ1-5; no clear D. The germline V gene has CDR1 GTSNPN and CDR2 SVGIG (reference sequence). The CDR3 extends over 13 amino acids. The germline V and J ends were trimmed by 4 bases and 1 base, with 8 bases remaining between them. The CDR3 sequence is CAWNSQSNQPQHF. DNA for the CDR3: TGTGCCTGGAATTCGCAGAGCAATCAGCCCCAGCATTTT.

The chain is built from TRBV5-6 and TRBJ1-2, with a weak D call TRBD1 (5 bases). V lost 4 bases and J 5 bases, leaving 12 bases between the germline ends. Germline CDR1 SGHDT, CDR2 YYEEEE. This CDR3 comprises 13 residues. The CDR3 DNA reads TGTGCCAGCAGCCGGGGGGGAGGTTATGGCTACACCTTC. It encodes CASSRGGGYGYTF.

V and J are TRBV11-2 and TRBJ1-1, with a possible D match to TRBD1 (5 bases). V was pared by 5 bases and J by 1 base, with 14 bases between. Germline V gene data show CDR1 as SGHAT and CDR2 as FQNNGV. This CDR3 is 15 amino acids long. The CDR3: CASSASQASNTEAFF. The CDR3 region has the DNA TGTGCCAGCAGCGCATCACAGGCCTCGAACACTGAAGCTTTCTTT.

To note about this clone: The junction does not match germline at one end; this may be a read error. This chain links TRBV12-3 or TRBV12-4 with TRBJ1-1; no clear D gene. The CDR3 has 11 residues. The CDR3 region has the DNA TGTGCCAGCAGTCTAGGACGATCCTCCGGGTTT. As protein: CASSLGRSSGF.

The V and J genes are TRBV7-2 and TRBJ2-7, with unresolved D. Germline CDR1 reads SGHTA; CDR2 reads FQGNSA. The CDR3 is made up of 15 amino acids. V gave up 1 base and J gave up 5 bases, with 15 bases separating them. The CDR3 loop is CASSLVALTVDEQYF. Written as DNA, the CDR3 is TGTGCCAGCAGCTTAGTGGCCCTTACGGTGGACGAGCAGTACTTC. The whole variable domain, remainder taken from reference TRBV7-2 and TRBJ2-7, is GAGVSQSPSNKVTEKGKDVELRCDPISGHTALYWYRQSLGQGLEFLIYFQGNSAPDKSGLPSDRFSAERTGGSVSTLTIQRTQQEDSAVYLCASSLVALTVDEQYFGPGTRLTVT.

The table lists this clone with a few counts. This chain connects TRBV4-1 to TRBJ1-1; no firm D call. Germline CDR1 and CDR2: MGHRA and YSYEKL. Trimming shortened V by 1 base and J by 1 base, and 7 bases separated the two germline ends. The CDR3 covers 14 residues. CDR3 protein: CASSQGRQNTEAFF. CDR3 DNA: TGCGCCAGCAGCCAAGGACGGCAGAACACTGAAGCTTTCTTT.